This is a list of T cell receptor beta chains from one sample in a study of vaccination and CD4 T cells after COVID-19. TCRdb re-called the PCR reads with MiXCR, one entry per CDR3 protein. Altogether about 11,000 distinct CDR3 sequences are present, approximately 53% being singletons, with the ten largest covering 10% to 15%. No antigens are known for them. Material: CD4+ T cells from blood, cultured in vitro. These receptors all come from a human donor who had recovered from COVID-19. The CDR3 runs from the conserved cysteine through the conserved F or W. Fields, in order: D gene, clone size, V gene, J gene, CDR3 DNA, CDR3 protein. The D gene is left open where the match is weak. The size of a clone is reported for some rows only, either as once, few or many, or as a class for expanded clones.

-	-	TRBV7-2	TRBJ2-7	TGTGCCAGCGGAAATAATCGGGGCTACGAGCAGTACTTC	CASGNNRGYEQYF
-	few	TRBV7-9	TRBJ2-1	TGTGCCAGCAGCTTAGGTGGTTGGCGGAGCTCCTACAATGAGCAGTTCTTC	CASSLGGWRSSYNEQFF
TRBD2	few	TRBV19	TRBJ2-1	TGTGCCAGTAAGACTAGCGGGATAGGTTACAATGAGCAGTTCTTC	CASKTSGIGYNEQFF
TRBD1	few	TRBV20-1	TRBJ2-3	TGCAGTGCTAGAAAGGGGGCACTTCTAACAGATACGCAGTATTTT	CSARKGALLTDTQYF
TRBD2	-	TRBV10-3	TRBJ2-7	TGTGCCATCAGGGATGGTGGGACTAAGGACGAGCAGTACTTC	CAIRDGGTKDEQYF
TRBD2	-	TRBV6-2/TRBV6-3	TRBJ2-5	TGTGCCATCGACCGCCCGGGGGAGGGGACCCGAGAGACCCAGTACTTC	CAIDRPGEGTRETQYF
-	-	TRBV15	TRBJ2-3	TGTGCCACCAGCAGAGATCGGATGCAGGGGAGTGGAGATACGCAGTATTTT	CATSRDRMQGSGDTQYF
TRBD1	-	TRBV10-2	TRBJ2-7	TGCGCCAGCAGTGCCGTCCCCGGGACAGGGTCCTACGAGCAGTACTTC	CASSAVPGTGSYEQYF
-	once	TRBV5-4	TRBJ2-1	TGTGCCAGCAGCTGGCCGGGGAACCCCTCCTACAATGAGCAGTTCTTC	CASSWPGNPSYNEQFF
TRBD2	-	TRBV10-3	TRBJ2-5	TGTGCCATCAGGGGCGGGAGTGGAGAGACCCAGTACTTC	CAIRGGSGETQYF
-	-	TRBV6-5	TRBJ1-1	TGTGCCAGCAGTTACGGATGGACACCCGGGGGGGTGAACACTGAAGCTTTCTTT	CASSYGWTPGGVNTEAFF
TRBD1	-	TRBV6-1	TRBJ1-3	TGTGCCAGCAGTCCGCGGACAGGGTCTGGAAACACCATATATTTT	CASSPRTGSGNTIYF
-	-	TRBV4-1	TRBJ1-1	TGCGCCAGCAGCCCATGGGCCAGCCTCAACACTGAAGCTTTCTTT	CASSPWASLNTEAFF
TRBD1	-	TRBV5-1	TRBJ1-1	TGCGCCAGCAGATCCACAGGGGGCGTGGACACTGAAGCTTTCTTT	CASRSTGGVDTEAFF
TRBD2	-	TRBV20-1	TRBJ2-3	TGCAGTGCTGCCGTAGCGGGAGACCTTGCAGATACGCAGTATTTT	CSAAVAGDLADTQYF
-	once	TRBV6-5	TRBJ1-1	TGTGTCAGCGGTTTGGTTTTGGGCACTGAAGCTTTCTTT	CVSGLVLGTEAFF
-	once	TRBV2	TRBJ2-3	TGTGCCAGCGGATTAACCACTAGCACAGATACGCAGTATTTT	CASGLTTSTDTQYF
TRBD2	-	TRBV27	TRBJ2-1	TGTGCCAGCACCTCTTCTAGCGGGAGCTGGTTCTATGAGCAGTTCTTC	CASTSSSGSWFYEQFF
-	few	TRBV20-1	TRBJ1-2	TGCAGTGCTAGAGGGGCACATGCTACTAACTATGGCTACACCTTC	CSARGAHATNYGYTF
TRBD2	-	TRBV20-1	TRBJ2-7	TGCAGTGCTAGTGGTCGGGGGGGATTCTACGAGCAGTACTTC	CSASGRGGFYEQYF
TRBD1	-	TRBV6-1	TRBJ1-2	TGTACCAGCAGTGGAGGACAGGGGTGGGACTATGGCTACACCTTC	CTSSGGQGWDYGYTF
-	-	TRBV5-1	TRBJ1-1	TGCGCCAGCAGCGAAGGGGAGGCTGAAGCTTTCTTT	CASSEGEAEAFF
TRBD2	-	TRBV6-5	TRBJ2-7	TGTGCCAGCAGTTTGACTAGCGGGAGCTTATACGAGCAGTACTTC	CASSLTSGSLYEQYF
-	-	TRBV5-1	TRBJ2-5	TGCGCCAGCAGCAGGACGAGTGGCCAAGAGACCCAGTACTTC	CASSRTSGQETQYF
TRBD1	-	TRBV7-3	TRBJ1-1	TGTGCCAGCAGCCCCTCGGGACAGATAAACACTGAAGCTTTCTTT	CASSPSGQINTEAFF
TRBD1	few	TRBV2	TRBJ1-5	TGTGCCAGCAGACTTAGGACAGGGGGGAATCAGCCCCAGCATTTT	CASRLRTGGNQPQHF
-	-	TRBV7-6	TRBJ1-2	TGTGCCAGCAGCTTAGGGTTCGGAGTCCACTATGGCTACACCTTC	CASSLGFGVHYGYTF
TRBD1	few	TRBV15	TRBJ1-4	TGTGCCACCAGCAGGGACAGGGCAACTAATGAAAAACTGTTTTTT	CATSRDRATNEKLFF
-	-	TRBV5-6	TRBJ1-2	TGTGCCAGCAGCATAGGACAGTATTATGGCTACACCTTC	CASSIGQYYGYTF
-	few	TRBV27	TRBJ2-3	TGTGCCAGCAGACACCCCAGCGGAGATACGCAGTATTTT	CASRHPSGDTQYF
-	-	TRBV7-9	TRBJ2-3	TGTGCCAGCAACTCTCCCGGGGCTCCAAGAAACACAGATACGCAGTATTTT	CASNSPGAPRNTDTQYF
-	-	TRBV4-2	TRBJ2-7	TGTGCCAGCAGCCCCAGAGGGCGCGGGATGTCCACCGAGCAGTACTTC	CASSPRGRGMSTEQYF
TRBD2	few	TRBV20-1	TRBJ2-1	TGCAGTGCTAGAGATCCTAGCGGGACTCTCACCTACAATGAGCAGTTCTTC	CSARDPSGTLTYNEQFF
-	-	TRBV19	TRBJ2-1	TGTGCCAGTAGAAACCCCGGAGGGAGCTCCTACAATGAGCAGTTCTTC	CASRNPGGSSYNEQFF
-	-	TRBV7-6	TRBJ2-5	TGTGCCAGCAGCTTAGGGGTGGTCGAGACCCAGTACTTC	CASSLGVVETQYF
-	-	TRBV7-2	TRBJ2-6	TGTGCCAGCAGCTTAGCGGCTGGCAACTCTGGGGCCAACGTCCTGACTTTC	CASSLAAGNSGANVLTF
-	few	TRBV19	TRBJ2-5	TGTGCCAGTGGGACCGACGGCAAGACCCAGTACTTC	CASGTDGKTQYF